This is a list of T cell receptor beta chains from one sample in a study of preoperative IRX-2 immunotherapy in early breast cancer. Only in-frame clones appear in the TCRdb table, and some are missing; sequencing was by immunoSEQ multiplex PCR. Here the sample spans 30,000 or so clones, almost 90% being singletons. The sample here was taken from a patient treated with IRX-2 immunotherapy. The receptor source for this set is a human donor with breast cancer. Both conserved end residues are trimmed from each CDR3. Some rows have no size entry. The others give once, few or many, or a class for an expanded clone.

CDR3 protein: ASSSWSVHV
clone size: .
V gene: TRBV6-5

CDR3 protein: ATSSPGRREYEQY
clone size: .
V gene: TRBV15

CDR3 protein: ASSPMSQGQGTEAF
clone size: .
V gene: TRBV18

CDR3 protein: ASSLTLGKETQY
clone size: .
V gene: TRBV5-4

CDR3 protein: AYTEGWNTEAF
clone size: .
V gene: TRBV30

CDR3 protein: ASSVGGGAIGYGYT
clone size: .
V gene: TRBV9

CDR3 protein: ASSPHRDKETQY
clone size: .
V gene: TRBV18

CDR3 protein: ASSLAANYGYT
clone size: .
V gene: TRBV7-9

CDR3 protein: ASTSGLAGVEQY
clone size: .
V gene: TRBV10-3

CDR3 protein: ASSETLARTYEQY
clone size: .
V gene: TRBV6-1

CDR3 protein: ASRRAGVTGELF
clone size: .
V gene: TRBV6-5

CDR3 protein: SVGTEAF
clone size: .
V gene: TRBV29-1

CDR3 protein: ASSDSRGNQPQH
clone size: .
V gene: TRBV2

CDR3 protein: AWSSAERIQY
clone size: .
V gene: TRBV30

CDR3 protein: ASSLDDTGELF
clone size: .
V gene: TRBV11-3

CDR3 protein: ASSLSPDLSLAGVSYEQY
clone size: .
V gene: TRBV28

CDR3 protein: ASSLVIAGARQF
clone size: .
V gene: TRBV7-2

CDR3 protein: ASSQRTSGPQETQY
clone size: .
V gene: TRBV4-2

CDR3 protein: ASSVSTGAGEAF
clone size: .
V gene: TRBV9

CDR3 protein: ASSQENRGAYEQY
clone size: .
V gene: TRBV5-4

CDR3 protein: ASSLDGSNQPQH
clone size: .
V gene: TRBV5-1

CDR3 protein: ASSPGDGPGEPQH
clone size: .
V gene: TRBV7-6

CDR3 protein: ASSLEESSYEQY
clone size: once
V gene: TRBV7-8

CDR3 protein: ASSFRSRSYEQY
clone size: few
V gene: TRBV5-6